This entry features one T cell receptor (beta chain) sequence. Its target is not known. This record belongs to a study of T cells after yellow fever vaccination. Study-level results: Weaker overall, the secondary response nonetheless peaked faster (day 5 versus 15). The booster saw the reappearance of most primary-vaccination clones (around 96% CD4, around 88% CD8).

TCRdb re-called the 5' RACE reads through MiXCR, storing one row per CDR3 protein. The table records approximately 170,000 distinct CDR3 sequences, approximately 11% of them present only once. This receptor was taken from a man between 18 and 35 years old who received the YFV17D yellow fever vaccine. Source: CD8+ T cells sorted from PBMCs, taken 15 days after the yellow fever booster vaccination.

This CDR3 reads CASSQMGLAGGIGETQYF. DNA of the CDR3: TGTGCCAGCAGTCAAATGGGACTAGCGGGGGGCATTGGAGAGACCCAGTACTTC. This sequence joins TRBV6-5 and TRBJ2-5, with TRBD2 identical over 15 bases. The CDR3 length is 18 residues. Germline assignment: CDR1 MNHEY and CDR2 SVGAGI. With V trimmed by 5 bases and J by 4 bases, 11 bases remained unmatched.